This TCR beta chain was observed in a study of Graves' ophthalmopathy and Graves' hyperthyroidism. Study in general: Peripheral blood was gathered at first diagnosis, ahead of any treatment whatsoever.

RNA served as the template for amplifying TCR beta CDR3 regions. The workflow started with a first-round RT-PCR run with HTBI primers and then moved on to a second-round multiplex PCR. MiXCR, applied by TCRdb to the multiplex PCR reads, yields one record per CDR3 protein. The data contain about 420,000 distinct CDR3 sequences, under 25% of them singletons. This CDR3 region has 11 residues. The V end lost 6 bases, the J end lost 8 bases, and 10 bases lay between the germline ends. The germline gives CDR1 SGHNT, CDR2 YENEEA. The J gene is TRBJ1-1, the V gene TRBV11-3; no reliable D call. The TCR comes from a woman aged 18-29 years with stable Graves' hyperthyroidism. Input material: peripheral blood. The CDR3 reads CASSKGNEAFF. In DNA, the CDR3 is TGTGCCAGCAGTAAGGGTAACGAAGCTTTCTTT. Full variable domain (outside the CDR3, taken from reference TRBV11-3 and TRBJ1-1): EAGVVQSPRYKIIEKKQPVAFWCNPISGHNTLYWYLQNLGQGPELLIRYENEEAVDDSQLPKDRFSAERLKGVDSTLKIQPAELGDSAVYLCASSKGNEAFFGQGTRLTVV.